The 23 T cell receptor beta chains below all came from one sample that was sequenced in a study of cytomegalovirus exposure and HLA in healthy donors. A multiplex PCR was run with 60 Vbeta primers and 13 Jbeta primers. Profiled with immunoSEQ multiplex PCR; TCRdb holds only in-frame clones, not every one. Among around 150,000 clones listed, about three quarters were seen once. Sequenced material: PBMCs. The receptors derive from a man aged 35 to 55 in good health and CMV-seronegative.

CDR3 coding DNA: TGTGCCAGCTCACCGTCGACAGGGGCGCGGCTCGAGCAGTACTTC. Encoded protein: CASSPSTGARLEQYF. The chain links TRBV18 to TRBJ2-7; 8 nucleotides agree with TRBD1. In germline, CDR1 is KGHSH, CDR2 LQKENI. With 3 bases clipped from V and 6 bases from J, the junction kept 10 bases outside the gene matches. The CDR3 is 15 amino acids.

The V call is TRBV19, the J call TRBJ1-2; D is ambiguous. Germline CDR1 LNHDA, CDR2 SQIVND (reference sequence). CDR3 length: 9 amino acids. V lost 3 bases and J lost 13, with 6 bases in between. In nucleotides, the CDR3 is TGTGCCAGTAGTATCAGAGGCACCTTC. Protein product: CASSIRGTF.

This clone was seen a few times. The junction departs from germline at one end; a sequencing error may be responsible. The V and J genes are TRBV7-9 and TRBJ1-5; TRBD1 agrees at 11 bases. Germline V CDR1 and CDR2: SEHNR, FQNEAQ (reference sequence). This CDR3 is 16 amino acids long. The DNA for the CDR3 is TGTTCCAGCAGCCGGGGACAGGGGGTCCCCAATCAGCCCCAGCATTTT. Amino acids: CSSSRGQGVPNQPQHF.

The chain employs TRBV4-1 and TRBJ2-7, with D maybe TRBD1 (6 bases). CDR1 is MGHRA and CDR2 is YSYEKL in the germline V gene. The CDR3 has 16 residues. Deletions cut 1 base from V and 2 bases from J, with 15 bases between. Here the CDR3 reads CASSQAEWQGPYEQYF. CDR3 sequence (DNA): TGCGCCAGCAGCCAAGCGGAGTGGCAGGGGCCCTACGAGCAGTACTTC.

The chain combines TRBV15 with TRBJ1-2; D gene uncertain. Germline values: CDR1 LNHNV, CDR2 YYDKDF (reference sequence). This CDR3 region has 15 residues. Trimming removed 0 bases at V and 8 bases at J, with 16 bases between. Here the CDR3 reads CATSRDLVTSVGYTF. The CDR3 DNA reads as TGTGCCACCAGCAGAGATTTGGTTACGTCGGTAGGCTACACCTTC.

The table lists this clone with a few counts. V usage is TRBV29-1 and J usage is TRBJ2-2, with TRBD2 matching 7 bases. V dropped 7 bases and J dropped 2; count of bases not matched to a gene: 7. CDR3 length: 14 residues. Germline V CDR1 and CDR2: SQVTM, ANQGSEA. For the CDR3, the DNA is TGCAGCGCCCGAGGCGGGAGTAACACCGGGGAGCTGTTTTTT. This sequence encodes CSARGGSNTGELFF.

This chain joins TRBV5-1 and TRBJ2-1, with 10 bases identical to TRBD2. This CDR3 region has 15 residues. The germline gives CDR1 SGHRS, CDR2 YFSETQ. The V gene end was trimmed by 3 bases and the J gene end by 6 bases; junction bases not matched to a gene: 6. CDR3 protein: CASSSGTSAINEQFF. The CDR3 DNA reads as TGCGCCAGCAGCTCCGGGACTAGCGCCATCAATGAGCAGTTCTTC.

The chain is built from TRBV9 and TRBJ2-5, with TRBD2 matching 7 bases. This CDR3 has 14 amino acids. CDR1 and CDR2 from the germline V gene are SGDLS and YYNGEE. V lost 0 bases to trimming and J lost 1 base; unmatched junction nucleotides: 0. DNA of the CDR3: TGTGCCAGCAGCGTAGGGGGGGGCCAAGAGACCCAGTACTTC. This gives the protein CASSVGGGQETQYF. The full variable domain, rest sourced from reference TRBV9 and TRBJ2-5, is DSGVTQTPKHLITATGQRVTLRCSPRSGDLSVYWYQQSLDQGLQFLIQYYNGEERAKGNILERFSAQQFPDLHSELNLSSLELGDSALYFCASSVGGGQETQYFGPGTRLLVL.

This rearrangement joins TRBV5-1 to TRBJ2-3; D perhaps matches TRBD2 (5 bases). CDR3 size: 17 residues. The germline V gene encodes CDR1 SGHRS and CDR2 YFSETQ. The germline V and J ends were trimmed by 1 base and 9 bases, with 24 bases remaining between them. The CDR3 DNA reads TGCGCCAGCAGCTTGTCCCCCGGCGGGTCCCTAGGTAGCACGCAGTATTTT. It yields the protein CASSLSPGGSLGSTQYF.

The genes are TRBV19 and TRBJ2-7; TRBD2 is a possible D gene (7 bases). CDR3 length: 14 amino acids. The germline gives CDR1 LNHDA, CDR2 SQIVND (reference sequence). With 11 bases removed from V and 6 bases from J, the gap between germline ends came to 23 bases. The CDR3 nucleotides read TGTGCCCCTAGGGGGGGGAACCGAGACTGCGAGCAGTACTTC. Translation: CAPRGGNRDCEQYF.

The chain couples TRBV6-1 to TRBJ2-7, with 8 bases fitting TRBD1. V lost 3 bases and J lost 7; bases outside the gene matches: 17. From germline, CDR1 is MNHNS and CDR2 SASEGT. This CDR3 has 17 residues. The DNA of the CDR3 is TGTGCCAGCAGTGACCGAACAAGACAGGGGCCCCTAGGAGAGCAGTACTTC. Protein product: CASSDRTRQGPLGEQYF.

This clone appeared a single time. The chain links TRBV7-9 to TRBJ2-3, with D hard to call. The CDR3 has 18 amino acids. Germline loops: CDR1 SEHNR, CDR2 FQNEAQ (reference sequence). The germline V and J ends were trimmed by 5 bases and 2 bases, with 23 bases remaining between them. The CDR3 protein is CASSRPSGSDRHTDTQYF. CDR3 nucleotides: TGTGCCAGCAGCAGACCATCAGGTTCAGATAGGCACACAGATACGCAGTATTTT. Full variable domain (remainder filled in from reference TRBV7-9 and TRBJ2-3): DTGVSQNPRHKITKRGQNVTFRCDPISEHNRLYWYRQTLGQGPEFLTYFQNEAQLEKSRLLSDRFSAERPKGSFSTLEIQRTEQGDSAMYLCASSRPSGSDRHTDTQYFGPGTRLTVL.

The chain employs TRBV28 and TRBJ2-1; 10 bases are a match to TRBD2. This CDR3 contains 16 residues. Losses at the gene ends were 5 bases for V and 8 bases for J; bases not matched to a gene: 12. Germline assignment: CDR1 MDHEN and CDR2 SYDVKM. CDR3 sequence reads: CASSTRTSGAGYEQFF. The CDR3 DNA reads TGTGCCAGCAGTACCCGGACTAGCGGAGCAGGCTATGAGCAGTTCTTC.

In the case of this clone: At one end the junction does not follow the germline gene, possibly because of a read error. The chain is built from TRBV7-9 and TRBJ2-7, with TRBD1 matching over 9 bases. Germline loops: CDR1 SEHNR, CDR2 FQNEAQ (reference sequence). There are 15 residues in the CDR3. Here the CDR3 reads CSSSHPWDRDYEQYF. CDR3 bases: TGTTCCAGCAGCCATCCGTGGGACAGGGACTACGAGCAGTACTTC. Based on the CDR3 plus reference TRBV7-9 and TRBJ2-7, the full variable domain is DTGVSQNPRHKITKRGQNVTFRCDPISEHNRLYWYRQTLGQGPEFLTYFQNEAQLEKSRLLSDRFSAERPKGSFSTLEIQRTEQGDSAMYLCSSSHPWDRDYEQYFGPGTRLTVT.

The chain uses TRBV5-6 and TRBJ2-1; no clear D. Germline values: CDR1 SGHDT, CDR2 YYEEEE. V was shortened by 0 bases and J by 3 bases, with 10 bases between the two germline ends. CDR3 size: 15 residues. The CDR3 is CASSLAVSYYNEQFF. The DNA of the CDR3 is TGTGCCAGCAGCTTGGCCGTCTCCTACTACAATGAGCAGTTCTTC.

Only a few counts were recorded for this clone. The V and J genes are TRBV30 and TRBJ1-1; D is uncertain. Germline V gene data show CDR1 as GTSNPN and CDR2 as SVGIG (reference sequence). The CDR3 has 12 amino acids. The V gene lost 5 bases and the J gene lost 1 base, with 8 bases spanning the gap. Here the CDR3 reads CAWGRENTEAFF. In DNA, the CDR3 is TGTGCCTGGGGGCGGGAGAACACTGAAGCTTTCTTT.

The table lists this clone with a few counts. The V call is TRBV7-6, the J call TRBJ2-7; possible D gene TRBD1, 6 bases. Germline V gives CDR1 SGHVS, CDR2 FNYEAQ. Trimming removed 5 bases at V and 3 bases at J, with 23 bases between. The CDR3 totals 17 residues. The CDR3 spells CASSPGVGKGNDYEQYF. The CDR3 DNA is TGTGCCAGCAGCCCAGGGGTCGGCAAGGGTAACGACTACGAGCAGTACTTC.

The rearrangement links TRBV14 to TRBJ1-1; TRBD1 matches at 8 bases. With V trimmed by 5 bases and J by 5 bases, 4 bases remained unmatched. Germline CDR1 is SGHDN and CDR2 is FVKESK. This CDR3 has 13 amino acids. As DNA, the CDR3 is TGTGCCAGCAGCTCCAGGGACAGGACTGAAGCTTTCTTT. It is translated as CASSSRDRTEAFF.

Comment on this clone: Sequence at one end of the junction differs from germline and may be a read error. The chain uses TRBV4-2 and TRBJ2-3; 10 nucleotides match TRBD2. CDR1 LGHNA and CDR2 YNFKEQ come from the germline V gene. The CDR3 extends over 16 amino acids. Here the CDR3 reads CASSQEAGGGTDTQYF. CDR3 in DNA: TGTGCCAGCAGCCAAGAAGCGGGAGGGGGCACGGATACGCAGTATTTT.

The chain employs TRBV10-1 and TRBJ2-7; D is unresolved. The germline CDR1 and CDR2 sequences are WNHNN and SYGVQD (reference sequence). V was trimmed by 6 bases and J by 3 bases, leaving 12 bases between them. The CDR3 is made up of 13 amino acids. This chain's CDR3 is CASSGGSFYEQYF. DNA for the CDR3: TGCGCCAGCAGCGGCGGTTCCTTCTACGAGCAGTACTTC.

The chain carries TRBV7-9 and TRBJ1-4; 9 bases are shared with TRBD1. The CDR3 runs 14 residues. CDR1 SEHNR and CDR2 FQNEAQ come from the germline V gene (reference sequence). Trimming removed 5 bases from V and 5 bases from J; junction bases left unmatched: 3. CDR3 sequence: CASSKGQGNEKLFF. As DNA, the CDR3 is TGTGCCAGCAGCAAGGGACAGGGAAATGAAAAACTGTTTTTT.

The rearrangement uses TRBV5-6 and TRBJ2-7; a possible D gene is TRBD2 (6 bases). CDR3 length equals 15 residues. Germline CDR1 SGHDT, CDR2 YYEEEE. Trimming stripped 0 bases from V and 0 bases from J, with 10 bases between. The CDR3 loop reads CASSLVAAYSYEQYF. The CDR3 coding sequence is TGTGCCAGCAGCTTGGTAGCGGCTTACTCCTACGAGCAGTACTTC.

This chain connects TRBV13 to TRBJ2-3; 8 bases line up with TRBD2. This CDR3 has 17 amino acids. Germline trimming cut 1 base from V and 0 bases from J; bases unmatched to any gene: 6. CDR1 and CDR2 from the germline V gene are PRHDT and FYEKMQ (reference sequence). CDR3 residues: CASSLVVGGGSTDTQYF. The CDR3, as DNA: TGTGCCAGCAGCTTAGTTGTCGGGGGGGGGAGCACAGATACGCAGTATTTT.